This T cell receptor (beta chain) comes out of a study of blood T cells in healthy people across ages. Then a second PCR, running about 6 to 12 cycles, was carried out with a sample-barcoded 5' primer and a J-beta primer mix. All samples yielded 2.5 million or more CDR3-containing paired-end reads. TCRdb re-called the 5' RACE reads through MiXCR, storing one row per CDR3 protein. This table has under 950,000 distinct CDR3 sequences, about 20% appearing once. Study-wide results and limits: The study could not conclusively compare naive and antigen-experienced cells, given its unsorted PBMCs. Higher diversity and more naive CD4+ cells were features of long-lived donors, compared to aged donors.

For this clonotype: Antigen specificity is unknown.

CDR1 is KGHDR and CDR2 is SFDVKD in the germline V gene. The CDR3 is made up of 12 amino acids. V was shortened by 11 bases and J by 7 bases, with 16 bases between the two germline ends. This receptor was identified in a man between 65 and 85 years old in good health. Sequenced input: blood. The gene calls are TRBV24-1 and TRBJ1-2; D remains unclear. Written as DNA, the CDR3 is TGTGCCAAAACGGGGTGGAGTCCTGGCTACACCTTC. Translation: CAKTGWSPGYTF.